Sequencing of this T cell receptor (beta chain) was carried out in a study of cytomegalovirus exposure and HLA in healthy donors. In the PCR, 60 Vbeta and 13 Jbeta primers were used. The data were produced by immunoSEQ multiplex PCR, yet TCRdb's version contains in-frame clones alone and is incomplete. The sample yields about 210,000 clones, about 80% seen once. Germline V lookup: CDR1 SGHAT, CDR2 FQNNGV. Trimming stripped 1 base from V and 2 bases from J, with 16 bases between. This CDR3 is 17 amino acids long. Specimen: PBMCs. This clonotype originated in a woman in her 30s in good health and CMV-seropositive. This chain uses TRBV11-2 with TRBJ2-3; D is unresolved. The CDR3: CASSLASTQRYTDTQYF. CDR3 DNA sequence: TGTGCCAGCAGCTTAGCGTCGACCCAGCGCTACACAGATACGCAGTATTTT. The full variable domain, with the rest looked up from reference TRBV11-2 and TRBJ2-3, is EAGVAQSPRYKIIEKRQSVAFWCNPISGHATLYWYQQILGQGPKLLIQFQNNGVVDDSQLPKDRFSAERLKGVDSTLKIQPAKLEDSAVYLCASSLASTQRYTDTQYFGPGTRLTVL.